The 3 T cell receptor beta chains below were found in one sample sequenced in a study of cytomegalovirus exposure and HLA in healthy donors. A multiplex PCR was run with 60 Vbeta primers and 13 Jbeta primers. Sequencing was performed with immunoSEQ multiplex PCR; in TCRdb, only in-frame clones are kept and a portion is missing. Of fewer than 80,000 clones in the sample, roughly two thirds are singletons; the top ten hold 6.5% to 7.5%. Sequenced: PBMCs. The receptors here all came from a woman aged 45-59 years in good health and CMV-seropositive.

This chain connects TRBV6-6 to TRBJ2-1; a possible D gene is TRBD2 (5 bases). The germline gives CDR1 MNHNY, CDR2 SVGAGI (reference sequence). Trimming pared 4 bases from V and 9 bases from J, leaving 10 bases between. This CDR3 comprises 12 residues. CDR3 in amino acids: CASSLLDGEQFF. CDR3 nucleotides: TGTGCCAGCAGTTTACTAGATGGTGAGCAGTTCTTC.

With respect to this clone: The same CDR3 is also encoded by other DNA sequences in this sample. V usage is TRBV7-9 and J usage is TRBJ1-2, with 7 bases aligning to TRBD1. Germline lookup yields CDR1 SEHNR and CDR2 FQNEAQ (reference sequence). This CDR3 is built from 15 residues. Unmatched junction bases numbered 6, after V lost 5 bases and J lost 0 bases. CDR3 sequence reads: CASSLSTGANYGYTF. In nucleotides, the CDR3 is TGTGCCAGCAGCCTATCCACAGGGGCTAACTATGGCTACACCTTC.

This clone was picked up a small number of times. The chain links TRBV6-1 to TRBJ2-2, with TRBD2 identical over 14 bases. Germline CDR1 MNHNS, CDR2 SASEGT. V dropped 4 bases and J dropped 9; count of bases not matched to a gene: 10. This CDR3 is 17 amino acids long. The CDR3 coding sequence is TGTGCCAGCAGTGGGACTAGCGGGGGGACAACTGCCTGGGAGCTGTTTTTT. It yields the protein CASSGTSGGTTAWELFF.